There are a few counts of the clone carrying this T cell receptor (beta chain). Its antigen is not known. The data stem from a study of T-cell memory formation after mild COVID-19. 5'RACE primed at constant segments yielded TCR alpha and TCR beta cDNA libraries bearing sample barcodes and UMIs. MiXCR, applied by TCRdb to the 5' RACE reads, yields one record per CDR3 protein. The sample holds around 140,000 distinct CDR3 sequences; roughly 24% are singletons and the top ten take approximately 25%. The CDR3 runs 14 residues. Trimming left V 6 bases short and J 0 bases short, with 9 bases between. Study-wide points: The authors did not confirm SARS-CoV-2 specificity of second-wave clones peaking day 37. The study found contracting CD4+ clones mainly in CM and EM and contracting CD8+ clones in EMRA. Cross-reactive memory appears to have joined, as suggested by some responding clones showing up in pre-infection memory.

This clonotype was obtained from an adult woman who had mild COVID-19 (a few samples of this study predate the infection). Cell type and time point are not known. Sequenced: PBMCs or a T cell subset sorted from them (not recorded which). The V call is TRBV12-3 or TRBV12-4, the J call TRBJ1-5; a possible D gene is TRBD1 (5 bases). As DNA, the CDR3 is TGTGCCAGCAGCCGGGACGATAGCAATCAGCCCCAGCATTTT. It is translated as CASSRDDSNQPQHF.